The TCR beta chain under discussion was sequenced for a study of cytomegalovirus exposure and HLA in healthy donors. Study-level findings and limits: Presence/absence analyses assumed roughly uniform sequencing depth across donors.

It was with 60 Vbeta and 13 Jbeta primers that the PCR ran. Sequenced by immunoSEQ multiplex PCR; TCRdb stores in-frame clones only, minus some. The table records about 190,000 clones, under 85% of them present only once. Although they were nominally healthy when sampled, donors likely had unrecorded immune exposures. Germline CDR1 and CDR2: SGHTA and FQGNSA. V was shortened by 0 bases and J by 8 bases, with 13 bases between the two germline ends. This CDR3 region has 14 residues. Comment on this clone: Its antigen is unidentified.

The chain combines TRBV7-2 with TRBJ1-2, with D tentatively TRBD1 (5 bases). The sequence was collected from a woman aged 18-29 years in good health and CMV-seronegative. The sequenced material came from PBMCs. CDR3 residues: CASSLAGHERGYTF. Here the CDR3 DNA reads TGTGCCAGCAGCTTAGCTGGACATGAGAGGGGCTACACCTTC.